Below, one T cell receptor (beta chain) is given with its context. Its antigen is not identified. The data originate from a study of cytotoxic CD8 clonotypes in ibrutinib-treated CLL. Study information: Approximately 25 partial and 2 complete responses; at median roughly 6 years, 14 remitted, some 12 progressed.

Whole-study findings and limits: Ibrutinib response saw clonality rise, and progression saw it return toward baseline.

Germline CDR1 SGHAT, CDR2 FQDESV (reference sequence). The CDR3 sequence is 16 residues long. V lost 5 bases and J 2 bases, leaving 18 bases between the germline ends. Some clones are missing from TCRdb's copy, which holds only in-frame ones; the method was immunoSEQ multiplex PCR. The sample carries about 310,000 clones, around four fifths recorded once. This receptor was taken from a human donor with chronic lymphocytic leukemia. The chain carries TRBV11-1 and TRBJ2-5, with a weak D call TRBD1 (5 bases). The source was PBMCs, collected before ibrutinib treatment. The CDR3 DNA reads TGTGCCAGCAGCCCGAAAATCAGGGCCGCACAAGAGACCCAGTACTTC. Translated: CASSPKIRAAQETQYF. The variable domain in full, with the rest retrieved from reference TRBV11-1 and TRBJ2-5, is EAEVAQSPRYKITEKSQAVAFWCDPISGHATLYWYRQILGQGPELLVQFQDESVVDDSQLPKDRFSAERLKGVDSTLKIQPAELGDSAMYLCASSPKIRAAQETQYFGPGTRLLVL.